Below, one T cell receptor (beta chain) is given with its context. The data originate from a study of technical replicates of blood from a few donors. The method was immunoSEQ multiplex PCR; TCRdb's version includes in-frame clones alone and lacks a portion of them. The repertoire holds 85,000 to 100,000 clones, with approximately 95% as singletons. Germline V gene lookup returns CDR1 SGHRS and CDR2 YFSETQ. CDR3 length: 14 amino acids. Trimming left V 2 bases short and J 5 bases short, with 11 bases between. The rearrangement joins TRBV5-1 to TRBJ2-1, with unresolved D. The clonotype comes from a human donor in good health. The source material was T cells isolated from PBMCs. The CDR3 sequence is CASSFVGRNNEQFF. CDR3 nucleotides: TGCGCCAGCAGCTTTGTGGGCAGAAACAATGAGCAGTTCTTC.